This T cell receptor beta chain derives from a study of blood T cells in healthy people across ages. For the second PCR, which ran for about 7 to 11 cycles, a sample-barcoded 5' primer and a J-beta primer mix were used. From the 5' RACE reads, TCRdb called clonotypes with MiXCR, one entry per CDR3 protein. Of roughly 1 million distinct CDR3 sequences detected, about 25% appear once; the ten largest clones hold 0.75%. Healthy individuals of Caucasian origin from Russia, aged about 6 to 95, served as donors. Turning to this clonotype: Antigen specificity is unknown.

V was shortened by 4 bases and J by 2 bases, with 18 bases between the two germline ends. This CDR3 has 17 amino acids. Germline assignment: CDR1 MNHNY and CDR2 SVGAGI (reference sequence). Findings of the study overall: Aged donors had fewer naive CD4+ cells and lower diversity than long-lived donors.

These data were likewise used in another study, on T cells of mothers and their children. From that second work: Normalized overlap was always slightly, never significantly, higher in related than unrelated mother-child pairs.

The receptor was isolated from a girl aged 2 to 10 in good health. This chain joins TRBV6-6 and TRBJ2-4; D gene unclear. The sample was blood. The CDR3 region is CASSLTGVPETKNIQYF. The CDR3 DNA is TGTGCCAGCAGTTTAACGGGCGTCCCTGAAACCAAAAACATTCAGTACTTC.